These 25 T cell receptor beta chains were all obtained from the same sample, sequenced in a study of siplizumab effects on memory and regulatory T cells (dated by TCRdb to between 2017 and 2020). Receptor libraries were prepared by the immunoSEQ multiplex PCR assay. Sourced from immuneACCESS, this table was stored by TCRdb with only in-frame sequences that have V and J called. A share of the clones is absent; for the studies checked, an unresolved V gene accounts for under half, and the remainder has no known explanation. The sample table records some 81,000 clones; 95% of these occur just once. The ten largest clonotypes hold about 18% of the sample. Sequencing input: CD8+ T cells sorted from blood. The receptors come from a human donor in good health.

This clone was seen a single time. V gene TRBV10-3 combines with J gene TRBJ2-1, with TRBD2 matching 14 bases. There are 16 residues in the CDR3. V was clipped by 0 bases and J by 7 bases; unmatched bases: 2. Looked up from germline, CDR1 is ENHRY and CDR2 is SYGVKD. The CDR3: CAISESTSGRDNEQFF. The CDR3 nucleotides read TGTGCCATCAGTGAGTCGACTAGCGGGAGGGATAATGAGCAGTTCTTC.

This clone was recorded only once. V usage is TRBV15 and J usage is TRBJ2-2; no definite D call. CDR1 is LNHNV and CDR2 is YYDKDF in the germline V gene (reference sequence). There are 12 residues in the CDR3. Deletions cut 0 bases from V and 13 bases from J, with 9 bases between. The CDR3 DNA follows: TGTGCCACCAGCAGAGAACCCATCGGGCTGTTTTTT. Protein sequence: CATSREPIGLFF.

This chain uses TRBV5-6 with TRBJ2-1, with a possible D match to TRBD2 (6 bases). V was trimmed by 3 bases and J by 8 bases, leaving 15 bases between them. CDR3 size: 14 residues. Germline values: CDR1 SGHDT, CDR2 YYEEEE. The CDR3 DNA is TGTGCCAGCAGCTCCCGGACTACCTATGATGAGCAGTTCTTC. As protein: CASSSRTTYDEQFF.

This chain connects TRBV6-4 to TRBJ1-2; 11 bases are shared with TRBD1. Germline lookup yields CDR1 MRHNA and CDR2 SNTAGT. The junction had 5 bases not matched to a gene; V was cut back by 3 bases and J by 5 bases. The CDR3 is made up of 15 amino acids. CDR3 DNA: TGTGCCAGCAGTGAGTTTGGGACAGGGGGTTATGGCTACACCTTC. Translated, it gives CASSEFGTGGYGYTF.

The gene calls are TRBV4-1 and TRBJ2-1; TRBD2 might be the D (6 bases). The germline gives CDR1 MGHRA, CDR2 YSYEKL. The CDR3 covers 18 residues. Trimming left V 0 bases short and J 4 bases short, with 19 bases between. CDR3 region: CASSQDQSGSGIYNEQFF. CDR3 coding DNA: TGCGCCAGCAGCCAAGATCAGTCGGGTAGCGGAATATACAATGAGCAGTTCTTC.

V is TRBV7-8 and J is TRBJ2-2; 7 nucleotides align to TRBD2. The CDR3 length is 17 residues. Per the germline V gene, CDR1 is SGHVS and CDR2 is FQNEAQ. The J segment lost 0 bases and the V segment lost 2 bases, leaving 6 bases of the junction unmatched. Here the CDR3 reads CASSLPTSEPNTGELFF. Written as DNA, the CDR3 is TGTGCCAGCAGCTTACCTACTAGCGAACCGAACACCGGGGAGCTGTTTTTT.

J is TRBJ2-7 and V is TRBV28; 8 bases agree with TRBD1. CDR3 length: 14 residues. V dropped 6 bases and J dropped 2; count of bases not matched to a gene: 6. Germline CDR1 is MDHEN and CDR2 is SYDVKM. DNA of the CDR3: TGTGCCAGCAGACCACAGGGGGAGGCCTACGAGCAGTACTTC. Residues: CASRPQGEAYEQYF.

V gene TRBV9 combines with J gene TRBJ2-2, with D unclear. V was shortened by 4 bases and J by 5 bases, with 9 bases between the two germline ends. This CDR3 spans 13 amino acids. CDR1 is SGDLS and CDR2 is YYNGEE in the germline V gene. This chain's CDR3 is CASSPDGTGELFF. The CDR3 DNA sequence: TGTGCCAGCAGCCCAGACGGAACCGGGGAGCTGTTTTTT.

This chain uses TRBV5-1 with TRBJ2-1, with 10 nucleotides matching TRBD2. V shed 1 base, J shed 0 bases, and the junction held 7 bases outside the gene matches. CDR3 size: 18 residues. Germline assignment: CDR1 SGHRS and CDR2 YFSETQ. CDR3 DNA sequence: TGCGCCAGCAGCTTGTGGCTAGCGGGAGACGGCTCCTACAATGAGCAGTTCTTC. Its translation: CASSLWLAGDGSYNEQFF.

This clone was detected only once. The chain carries TRBV9 and TRBJ1-1; D is unresolved. The CDR3 is 14 residues long. Trimming cost V 1 base and J 5 bases, with 12 bases left between them. CDR1 is SGDLS and CDR2 is YYNGEE in the germline V gene. The DNA for the CDR3 is TGTGCCAGCAGCGTATGGGATACGAATACTGAAGCTTTCTTT. Translation: CASSVWDTNTEAFF.

The chain joins TRBV5-1 to TRBJ2-7, with D tentatively TRBD2 (5 bases). The V and J ends lost 4 bases and 6 bases respectively, with 17 bases between them. The CDR3 is 14 residues long. Germline lookup yields CDR1 SGHRS and CDR2 YFSETQ. CDR3 region: CASSPMGYGVEQYF. CDR3 coding DNA: TGCGCCAGCAGCCCGATGGGATACGGGGTCGAGCAGTACTTC.

As for this clone: The same CDR3 also results from other DNA sequences found in this sample. The rearrangement uses TRBV12-5 and TRBJ1-2; D unresolved. The CDR3 is made up of 12 amino acids. CDR1 is LGHNT, CDR2 FRNRAP, per germline. V lost 5 bases to trimming and J lost 6 bases, with 10 bases between them. The CDR3 is CASGLDSDGYTF. The CDR3 DNA is TGTGCTAGTGGTCTGGACTCCGATGGCTACACCTTC.

This sequence joins TRBV20-1 and TRBJ2-1; D uncertain. CDR1 is DFQATT and CDR2 is SNEGSKA in the germline V gene (reference sequence). The CDR3 runs to 11 residues. Trimming cost V 4 bases and J 5 bases, with 6 bases left between them. The CDR3 region has the DNA TGCAGTGCTATCCGTGACAATGAGCAGTTCTTC. Its translation is CSAIRDNEQFF.

CDR3 region: CSVRTANEKLFF. CDR3 DNA: TGCAGCGTACGGACAGCTAATGAAAAACTGTTTTTT. The chain is built from TRBV29-1 and TRBJ1-4, with D possibly matching TRBD1 (6 bases). V lost 6 bases and J 3 bases, leaving 8 bases between the germline ends. The CDR3 contains 12 residues. Germline V gives CDR1 SQVTM, CDR2 ANQGSEA.

The chain joins TRBV29-1 to TRBJ1-5; D might be TRBD1 (6 bases). This CDR3 comprises 14 residues. Between the trimmed V and J ends, which lost 6 bases and 2 bases, there was a span of 14 bases. Germline CDR1 SQVTM, CDR2 ANQGSEA. CDR3 protein: CSVRTEMGNQPQHF. For the CDR3, the DNA is TGCAGCGTACGGACAGAGATGGGCAATCAGCCCCAGCATTTT.

V and J are TRBV13 and TRBJ2-7, with D possibly matching TRBD2 (6 bases). This CDR3 spans 14 amino acids. The V end was cut by 5 bases, the J end by 4 bases, with 15 bases between. CDR1 PRHDT and CDR2 FYEKMQ come from the germline V gene (reference sequence). The CDR3 reads CASSPSGGVYEQYF. CDR3 in DNA: TGTGCCAGCAGCCCCTCCGGGGGAGTTTACGAGCAGTACTTC.

The chain couples TRBV7-9 to TRBJ2-1; tentatively, D is TRBD2 (6 bases). Germline CDR1 reads SEHNR; CDR2 reads FQNEAQ (reference sequence). CDR3 length: 15 amino acids. The V and J ends lost 1 base and 0 bases respectively, with 7 bases between them. The CDR3 region is CASSLVAVSYNEQFF. In DNA form, the CDR3 reads TGTGCCAGCAGCTTAGTAGCGGTCTCCTACAATGAGCAGTTCTTC.

This clone turned up a few times. The chain joins TRBV6-5 to TRBJ1-5; 9 bases are shared with TRBD1. The CDR3 sequence is 14 residues long. V was clipped by 4 bases and J by 4 bases; unmatched bases: 2. In germline, CDR1 is MNHEY, CDR2 SVGAGI. CDR3 bases: TGTGCCAGCAGTTTGGGGACAGGGAATCAGCCCCAGCATTTT. It is translated as CASSLGTGNQPQHF.

The V gene is TRBV16, the J gene TRBJ1-5, with TRBD1 identical over 7 bases. There are 15 residues in the CDR3. Germline CDR1 KGHSY, CDR2 FQNENV. The junction had 10 bases not matched to a gene; V was cut back by 4 bases and J by 7 bases. The CDR3 region is CASSPTRTGKQPQHF. The DNA for the CDR3 is TGTGCCAGCAGCCCCACCCGGACAGGAAAACAGCCCCAGCATTTT.

This clone was seen a single time. The rearrangement uses TRBV6-6 and TRBJ1-1; D remains ambiguous. CDR1 is MNHNY, CDR2 SVGAGI, per germline (reference sequence). Deletions cut 0 bases from V and 0 bases from J, with 5 bases between. CDR3 length: 14 residues. For the CDR3, the DNA is TGTGCCAGCAGTTACTCGAACCTGAACACTGAAGCTTTCTTT. Its translation: CASSYSNLNTEAFF.

This clone was seen a single time. The V call is TRBV4-2, the J call TRBJ2-7; 7 bases fit TRBD2. In germline, CDR1 is LGHNA, CDR2 YNFKEQ. V shed 4 bases and J 5 bases; nucleotides not matched to a gene: 11. This CDR3 has 15 amino acids. This CDR3 is CASSPSWRESHEQYF. The CDR3 nucleotides read TGTGCCAGCAGCCCGTCGTGGCGGGAGTCCCACGAGCAGTACTTC.

Written as DNA, the CDR3 is TGTGCCAGCAGCCACGGGATCCAGTACTTC. It is translated as CASSHGIQYF. The V gene is TRBV11-2, the J gene TRBJ2-5; D possibly corresponds to TRBD2 (5 bases). V dropped 5 bases and J dropped 10 bases, with 8 bases sitting between them. The germline CDR1 and CDR2 sequences are SGHAT and FQNNGV. The CDR3 has 10 amino acids.

This chain links TRBV4-1 with TRBJ2-1, with a tentative D call TRBD2 (5 bases). The CDR3 is 16 residues long. The V end lost 0 bases, the J end lost 3 bases, and 12 bases lay between the germline ends. In germline, CDR1 is MGHRA, CDR2 YSYEKL. The CDR3 loop is CASSQESGSLYNEQFF. The CDR3 DNA is TGCGCCAGCAGCCAAGAGAGTGGGAGCCTCTACAATGAGCAGTTCTTC.

The chain recombines TRBV7-9 with TRBJ2-5; the match to TRBD1 covers 7 bases. Germline CDR1 SEHNR, CDR2 FQNEAQ (reference sequence). V dropped 3 bases and J dropped 5; count of bases not matched to a gene: 3. The CDR3 extends over 13 amino acids. The DNA of the CDR3 is TGTGCCAGCAGCTTCACAGGGGAGGAGACCCAGTACTTC. Residues: CASSFTGEETQYF.

The V and J genes are TRBV7-9 and TRBJ2-7; D call uncertain. CDR3 length: 13 amino acids. Germline V gives CDR1 SEHNR, CDR2 FQNEAQ (reference sequence). Trimming left V 5 bases short and J 0 bases short, with 8 bases between. CDR3 residues: CASSPESSYEQYF. CDR3 nucleotide sequence: TGTGCCAGCAGCCCAGAGAGCTCCTACGAGCAGTACTTC. The whole variable domain, filled in from reference TRBV7-9 and TRBJ2-7, reads DTGVSQNPRHKITKRGQNVTFRCDPISEHNRLYWYRQTLGQGPEFLTYFQNEAQLEKSRLLSDRFSAERPKGSFSTLEIQRTEQGDSAMYLCASSPESSYEQYFGPGTRLTVT.